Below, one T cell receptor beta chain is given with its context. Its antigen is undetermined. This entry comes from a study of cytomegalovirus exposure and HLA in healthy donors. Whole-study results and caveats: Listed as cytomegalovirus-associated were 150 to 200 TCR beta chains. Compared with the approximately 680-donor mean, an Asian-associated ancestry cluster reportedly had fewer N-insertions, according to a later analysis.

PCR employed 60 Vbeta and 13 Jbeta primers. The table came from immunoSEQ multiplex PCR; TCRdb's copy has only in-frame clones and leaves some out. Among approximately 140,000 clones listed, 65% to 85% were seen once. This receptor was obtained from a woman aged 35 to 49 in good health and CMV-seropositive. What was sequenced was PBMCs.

As DNA, the CDR3 is TGTGCCAGCTCCCTTGGACAGACCTTCACCGGGGAGCTGTTTTTT. Protein: CASSLGQTFTGELFF. V gene TRBV18 combines with J gene TRBJ2-2; TRBD1 might be the D (6 bases). The CDR3 is 15 amino acids. Germline assignment: CDR1 KGHSH and CDR2 LQKENI. Trimming pared 6 bases from V and 4 bases from J, leaving 15 bases between. Full variable domain (outside the CDR3, taken from reference TRBV18 and TRBJ2-2): NAGVMQNPRHLVRRRGQEARLRCSPMKGHSHVYWYRQLPEEGLKFMVYLQKENIIDESGMPKERFSAEFPKEGPSILRIQQVVRGDSAAYFCASSLGQTFTGELFFGEGSRLTVL.